This entry concerns a single T cell receptor beta chain. Noted treatment: about 20 received Ad26.COV2.S at low or high dose, single or two shots; a few received placebo; per-sample allocation not given. The samples date from day 63 after the first vaccine or placebo injection. This sample is drawn from a study of Ad26.COV2.S vaccination and SARS-CoV-2 variants. Study-wide background: Participants got Ad26.COV2.S intramuscularly, once or twice 56 days apart.

V was shortened by 5 bases and J by 0 bases, with 11 bases between the two germline ends. The CDR3 loop spans 16 amino acids. Germline CDR1 and CDR2: MNHNY and SVGAGI (reference sequence). TCRdb's table, derived via immunoSEQ multiplex PCR, lists solely in-frame clones and lacks some. The data contain 200,000 to 250,000 clones, more than 75% of them singletons. Sequencing was performed on peripheral blood, taken in a trial of Ad26.COV2.S vaccine versus placebo. The sequence was collected from a person between 18 and 65 years old who received the Ad26.COV2.S COVID-19 vaccine or a placebo. The chain carries TRBV6-6 and TRBJ1-6; a possible D gene is TRBD1 (6 bases). The CDR3 loop reads CASSRQESSYNSPLHF. For the CDR3, the DNA is TGTGCCAGCAGTCGACAGGAGAGCTCCTATAATTCACCCCTCCACTTT.